This T cell receptor (beta chain) was obtained from a study of sequential checkpoint blockade in melanoma. Study-level background: TCRbeta immunosequencing was performed on DNA from roughly 99 pretreatment melanoma tumor samples.

Points from the study as a whole: Clinical benefit was about 30 times likelier when tumor T-cell fraction and clonality increased.

V lost 8 bases, J lost 5 bases, and 13 bases lay in between. The CDR3 is made up of 11 amino acids. CDR1 GTSNPN and CDR2 SVGIG come from the germline V gene (reference sequence). The treatment was: randomized to nivolumab then ipilimumab (arm A) or the reverse (arm B). Measured with immunoSEQ multiplex PCR; TCRdb has only the in-frame clones, and not every one. The data contain roughly 3,400 clones, roughly 24% of them singletons. Comment on this clone: The target antigen is unknown.

The rearrangement joins TRBV30 to TRBJ2-7; a weak D match, TRBD1 (6 bases). The source material was tumor tissue (inferred from file names), sampled from a patient given nivolumab and ipilimumab in sequence. This receptor was identified in a human donor with melanoma. The CDR3: CAGQGPHEQYF. As DNA, the CDR3 is TGTGCCGGGCAGGGGCCCCACGAGCAGTACTTC.